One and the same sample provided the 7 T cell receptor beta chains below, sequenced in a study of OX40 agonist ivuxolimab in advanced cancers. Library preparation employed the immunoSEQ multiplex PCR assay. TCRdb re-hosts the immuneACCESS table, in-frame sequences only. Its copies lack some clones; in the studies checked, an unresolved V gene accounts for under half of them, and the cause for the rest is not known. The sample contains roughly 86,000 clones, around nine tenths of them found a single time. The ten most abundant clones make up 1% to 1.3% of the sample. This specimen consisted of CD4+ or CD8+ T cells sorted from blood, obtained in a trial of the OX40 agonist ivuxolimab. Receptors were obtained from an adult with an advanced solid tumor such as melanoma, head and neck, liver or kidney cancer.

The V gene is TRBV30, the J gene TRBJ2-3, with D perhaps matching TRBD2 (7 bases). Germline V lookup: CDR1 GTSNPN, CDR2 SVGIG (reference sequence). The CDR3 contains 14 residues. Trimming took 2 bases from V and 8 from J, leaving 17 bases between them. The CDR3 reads CAWSRGGGGGTQYF. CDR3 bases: TGTGCCTGGAGTCGCGGGGGCGGTGGAGGTACGCAGTATTTT.

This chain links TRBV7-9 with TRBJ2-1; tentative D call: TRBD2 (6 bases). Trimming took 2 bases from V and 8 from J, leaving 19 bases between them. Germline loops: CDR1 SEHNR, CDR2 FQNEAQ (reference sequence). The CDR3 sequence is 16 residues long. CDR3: CASSLMGLSGRDEQFF. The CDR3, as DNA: TGTGCCAGCAGCTTAATGGGTCTTAGCGGAAGGGATGAGCAGTTCTTC.

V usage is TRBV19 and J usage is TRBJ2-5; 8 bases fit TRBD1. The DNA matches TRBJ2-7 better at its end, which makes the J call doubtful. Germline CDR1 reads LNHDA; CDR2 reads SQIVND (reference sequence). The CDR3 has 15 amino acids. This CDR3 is CASSRGQASSYEQYF. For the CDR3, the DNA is TGTGCCAGTAGTAGGGGACAGGCGAGCTCCTACGAGCAGTACTTC.

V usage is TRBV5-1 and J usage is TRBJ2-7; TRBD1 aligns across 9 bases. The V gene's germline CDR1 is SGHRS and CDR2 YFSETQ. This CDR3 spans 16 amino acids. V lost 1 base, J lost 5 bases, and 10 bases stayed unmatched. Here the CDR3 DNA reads TGCGCCAGCAGCTTGCAAGGGACAGGGAGTCTCGACGAGCAGTACTTC. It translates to CASSLQGTGSLDEQYF.

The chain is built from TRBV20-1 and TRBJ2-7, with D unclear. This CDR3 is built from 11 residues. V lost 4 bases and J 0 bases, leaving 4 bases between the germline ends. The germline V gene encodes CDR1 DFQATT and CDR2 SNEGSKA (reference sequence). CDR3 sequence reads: CSATLSYEQYF. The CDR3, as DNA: TGCAGTGCTACCCTCTCCTACGAGCAGTACTTC.

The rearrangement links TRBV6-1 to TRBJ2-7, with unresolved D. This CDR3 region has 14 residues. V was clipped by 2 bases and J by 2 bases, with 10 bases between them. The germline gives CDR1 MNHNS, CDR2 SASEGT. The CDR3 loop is CASSEYKSPYEQYF. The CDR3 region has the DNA TGTGCCAGCAGTGAATACAAGAGCCCCTACGAGCAGTACTTC.

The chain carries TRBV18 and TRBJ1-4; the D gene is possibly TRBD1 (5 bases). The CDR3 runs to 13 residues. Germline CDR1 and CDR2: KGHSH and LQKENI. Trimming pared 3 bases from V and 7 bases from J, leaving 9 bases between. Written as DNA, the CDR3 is TGTGCCAGCTCACCGGACACGAGTGAAAAACTGTTTTTT. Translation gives CASSPDTSEKLFF.